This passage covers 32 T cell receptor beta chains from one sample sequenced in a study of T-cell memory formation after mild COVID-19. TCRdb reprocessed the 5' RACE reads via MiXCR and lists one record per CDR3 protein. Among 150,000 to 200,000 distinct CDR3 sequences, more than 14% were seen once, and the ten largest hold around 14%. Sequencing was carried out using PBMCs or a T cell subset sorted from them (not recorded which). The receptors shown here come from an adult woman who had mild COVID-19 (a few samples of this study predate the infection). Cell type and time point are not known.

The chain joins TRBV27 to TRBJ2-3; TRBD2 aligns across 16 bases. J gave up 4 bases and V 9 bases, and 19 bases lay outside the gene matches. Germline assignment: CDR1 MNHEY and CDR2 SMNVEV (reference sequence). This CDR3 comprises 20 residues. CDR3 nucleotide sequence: TGTGCCAGTGCCAATCCCTCGGGACTAGCGGGAGGGAGTGTTTCAGATACGCAGTATTTT. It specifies CASANPSGLAGGSVSDTQYF.

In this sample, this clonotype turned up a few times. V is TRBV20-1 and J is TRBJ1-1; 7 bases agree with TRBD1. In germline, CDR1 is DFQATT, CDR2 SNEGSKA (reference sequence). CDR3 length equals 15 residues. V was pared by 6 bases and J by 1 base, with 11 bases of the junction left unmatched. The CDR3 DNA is TGCAGTGCGCTCCCACAGGGGTGGGCGAACACTGAAGCTTTCTTT. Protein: CSALPQGWANTEAFF.

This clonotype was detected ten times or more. The CDR3 reads CASSLNRGGHGYTF. The CDR3 DNA reads TGTGCCAGCAGCTTAAACCGTGGCGGACATGGCTACACCTTC. The rearrangement uses TRBV7-2 and TRBJ1-2; no definite D call. The ends were cut back, 2 bases at V and 6 bases at J, with 13 bases in the middle. This CDR3 is built from 14 residues. Germline CDR1 is SGHTA and CDR2 is FQGNSA.

The CDR3, as DNA: TGTGCCACCAGTGACGGGACTAGCGGGAGATACGAGCAGTTCTTC. This codes for CATSDGTSGRYEQFF. The chain links TRBV24-1 to TRBJ2-1; 14 bases fit TRBD2. The CDR3 has 15 residues. Germline CDR1 reads KGHDR; CDR2 reads SFDVKD. J lost 10 bases, V lost 4 bases, and 5 bases had no gene match.

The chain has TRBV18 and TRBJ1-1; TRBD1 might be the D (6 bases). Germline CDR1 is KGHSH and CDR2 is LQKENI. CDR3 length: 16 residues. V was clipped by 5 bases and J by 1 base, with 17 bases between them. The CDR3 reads CASSGSPGQSNTEAFF. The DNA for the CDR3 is TGTGCCAGCTCAGGAAGCCCTGGACAGTCGAACACTGAAGCTTTCTTT.

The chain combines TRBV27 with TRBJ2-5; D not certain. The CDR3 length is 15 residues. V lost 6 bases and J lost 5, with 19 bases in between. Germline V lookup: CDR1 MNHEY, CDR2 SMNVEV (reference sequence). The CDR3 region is CASRLAEGLGETQYF. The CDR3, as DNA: TGTGCCAGCAGACTGGCGGAAGGTCTTGGGGAGACCCAGTACTTC.

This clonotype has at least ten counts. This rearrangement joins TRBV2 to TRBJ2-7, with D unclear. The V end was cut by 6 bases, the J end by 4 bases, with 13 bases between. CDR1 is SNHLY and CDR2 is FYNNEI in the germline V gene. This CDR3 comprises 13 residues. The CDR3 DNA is TGTGCCAGCAGCGGCGTACTCCATTACGAGCAGTACTTC. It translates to CASSGVLHYEQYF.

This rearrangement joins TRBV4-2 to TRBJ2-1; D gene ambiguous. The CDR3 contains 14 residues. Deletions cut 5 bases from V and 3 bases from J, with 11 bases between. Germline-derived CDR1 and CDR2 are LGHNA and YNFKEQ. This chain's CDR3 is CASSAPSGYNEQFF. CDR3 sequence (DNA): TGTGCCAGCAGCGCCCCGTCGGGCTACAATGAGCAGTTCTTC.

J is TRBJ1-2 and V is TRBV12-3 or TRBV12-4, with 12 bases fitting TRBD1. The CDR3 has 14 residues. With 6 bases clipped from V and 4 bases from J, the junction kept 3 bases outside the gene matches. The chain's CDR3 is CASSLGQGAYGYTF. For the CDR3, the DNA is TGTGCCAGCAGCCTGGGACAGGGGGCCTATGGCTACACCTTC.

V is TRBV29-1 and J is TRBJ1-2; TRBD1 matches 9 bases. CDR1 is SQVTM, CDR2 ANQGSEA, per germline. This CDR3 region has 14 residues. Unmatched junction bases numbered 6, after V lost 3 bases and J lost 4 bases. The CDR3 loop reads CSVEIGTGSYGYTF. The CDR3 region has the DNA TGCAGCGTTGAGATTGGGACAGGGAGCTATGGCTACACCTTC.

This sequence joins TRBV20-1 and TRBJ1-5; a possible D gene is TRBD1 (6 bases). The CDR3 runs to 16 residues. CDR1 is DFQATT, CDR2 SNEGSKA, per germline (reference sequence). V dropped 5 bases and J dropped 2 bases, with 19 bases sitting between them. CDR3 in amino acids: CSAQHGTRLGNQPQHF. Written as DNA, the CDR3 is TGCAGTGCTCAGCACGGGACAAGGCTCGGCAATCAGCCCCAGCATTTT.

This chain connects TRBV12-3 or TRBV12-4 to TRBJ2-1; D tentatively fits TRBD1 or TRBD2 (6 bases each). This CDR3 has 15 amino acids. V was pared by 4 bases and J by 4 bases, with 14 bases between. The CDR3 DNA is TGTGCCAGCAGTTGGGTGACGGGGGCGTACAATGAGCAGTTCTTC. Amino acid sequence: CASSWVTGAYNEQFF.

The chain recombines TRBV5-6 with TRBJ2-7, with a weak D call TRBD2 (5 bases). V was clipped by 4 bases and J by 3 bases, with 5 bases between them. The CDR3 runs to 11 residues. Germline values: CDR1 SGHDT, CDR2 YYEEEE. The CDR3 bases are TGTGCCAGCAGCGAGGGCTACGAGCAGTACTTC. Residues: CASSEGYEQYF.

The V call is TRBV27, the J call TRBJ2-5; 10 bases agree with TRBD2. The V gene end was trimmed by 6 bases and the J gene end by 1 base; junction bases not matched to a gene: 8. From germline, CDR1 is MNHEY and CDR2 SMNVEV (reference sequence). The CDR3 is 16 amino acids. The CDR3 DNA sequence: TGTGCCAGCAGAATTGTAGCGGGGGGCACCCAAGAGACCCAGTACTTC. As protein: CASRIVAGGTQETQYF.

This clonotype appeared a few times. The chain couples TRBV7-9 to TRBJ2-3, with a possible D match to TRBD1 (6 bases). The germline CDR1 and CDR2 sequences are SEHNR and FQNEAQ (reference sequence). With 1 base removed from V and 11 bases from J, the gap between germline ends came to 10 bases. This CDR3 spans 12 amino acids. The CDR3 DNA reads TGTGCCAGCAGCTTAGGAGGACAGATGCAGTATTTT. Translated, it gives CASSLGGQMQYF.

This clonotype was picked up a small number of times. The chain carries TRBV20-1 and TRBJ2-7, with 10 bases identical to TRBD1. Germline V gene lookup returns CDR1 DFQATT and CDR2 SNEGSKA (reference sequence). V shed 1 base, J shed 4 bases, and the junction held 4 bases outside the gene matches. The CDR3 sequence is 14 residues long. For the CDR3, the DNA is TGCAGTGCTAGAGGAGGGACAGGGGTTTACGAGCAGTACTTC. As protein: CSARGGTGVYEQYF.

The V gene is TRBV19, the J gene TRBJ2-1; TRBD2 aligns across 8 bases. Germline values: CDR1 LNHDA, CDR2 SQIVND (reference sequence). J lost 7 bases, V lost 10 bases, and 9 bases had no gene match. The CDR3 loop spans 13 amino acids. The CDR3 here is CATSHSGINEQFF. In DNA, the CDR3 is TGTGCCACATCTCATAGCGGGATAAATGAGCAGTTCTTC.

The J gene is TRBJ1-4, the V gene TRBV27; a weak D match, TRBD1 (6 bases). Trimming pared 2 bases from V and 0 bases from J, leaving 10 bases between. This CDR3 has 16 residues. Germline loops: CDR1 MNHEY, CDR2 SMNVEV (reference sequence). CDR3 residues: CASSLRGLATNEKLFF. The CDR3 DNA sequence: TGTGCCAGCAGTTTACGGGGGCTTGCAACTAATGAAAAACTGTTTTTT.

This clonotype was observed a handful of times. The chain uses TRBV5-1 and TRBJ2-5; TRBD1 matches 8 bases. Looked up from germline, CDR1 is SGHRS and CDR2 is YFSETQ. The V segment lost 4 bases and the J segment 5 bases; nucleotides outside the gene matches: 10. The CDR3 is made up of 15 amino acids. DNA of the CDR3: TGCGCCAGCAGCCGATCGACAGGGGTCGGGGAGACCCAGTACTTC. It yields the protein CASSRSTGVGETQYF. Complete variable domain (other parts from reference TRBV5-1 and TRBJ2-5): KAGVTQTPRYLIKTRGQQVTLSCSPISGHRSVSWYQQTPGQGLQFLFEYFSETQRNKGNFPGRFSGRQFSNSRSEMNVSTLELGDSALYLCASSRSTGVGETQYFGPGTRLLVL.

The CDR3 DNA reads TGTGCCAGCAGCTTAGACCTGGGACTAGCGGGGGGGATAGCCAAAAACATTCAGTACTTC. Translating it yields CASSLDLGLAGGIAKNIQYF. The chain has TRBV11-2 and TRBJ2-4; 16 nucleotides agree with TRBD2. V gave up 0 bases and J gave up 0 bases; unmatched junction bases: 5. CDR3 size: 20 residues. Germline values: CDR1 SGHAT, CDR2 FQNNGV.

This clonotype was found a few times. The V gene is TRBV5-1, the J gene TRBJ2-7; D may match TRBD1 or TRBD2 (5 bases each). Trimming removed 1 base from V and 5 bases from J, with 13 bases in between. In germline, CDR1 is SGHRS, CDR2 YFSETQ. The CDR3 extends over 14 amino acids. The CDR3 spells CASSLYRGANEQYF. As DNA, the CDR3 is TGCGCCAGCAGCTTGTATAGGGGAGCCAACGAGCAGTACTTC. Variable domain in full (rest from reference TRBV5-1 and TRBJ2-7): KAGVTQTPRYLIKTRGQQVTLSCSPISGHRSVSWYQQTPGQGLQFLFEYFSETQRNKGNFPGRFSGRQFSNSRSEMNVSTLELGDSALYLCASSLYRGANEQYFGPGTRLTVT.

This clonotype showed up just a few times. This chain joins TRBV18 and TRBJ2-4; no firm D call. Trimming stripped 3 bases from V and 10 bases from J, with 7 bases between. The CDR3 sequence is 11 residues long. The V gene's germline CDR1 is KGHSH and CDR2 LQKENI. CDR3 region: CASSPGMIQYF. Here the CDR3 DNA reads TGTGCCAGCTCACCTGGGATGATTCAGTACTTC.

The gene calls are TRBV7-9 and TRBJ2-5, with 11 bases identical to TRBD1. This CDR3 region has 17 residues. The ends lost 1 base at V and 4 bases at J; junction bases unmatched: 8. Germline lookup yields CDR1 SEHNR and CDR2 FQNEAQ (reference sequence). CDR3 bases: TGTGCCAGCAGCTTAGGCCCCCGGACAGGGGGCCGAGAGACCCAGTACTTC. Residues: CASSLGPRTGGRETQYF.

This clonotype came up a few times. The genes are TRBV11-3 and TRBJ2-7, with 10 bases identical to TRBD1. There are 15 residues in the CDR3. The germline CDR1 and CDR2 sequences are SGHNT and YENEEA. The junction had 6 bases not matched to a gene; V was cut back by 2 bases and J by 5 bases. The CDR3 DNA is TGTGCCAGCAGCTTACCCGGGACAGGGGACCACGAGCAGTACTTC. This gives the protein CASSLPGTGDHEQYF.

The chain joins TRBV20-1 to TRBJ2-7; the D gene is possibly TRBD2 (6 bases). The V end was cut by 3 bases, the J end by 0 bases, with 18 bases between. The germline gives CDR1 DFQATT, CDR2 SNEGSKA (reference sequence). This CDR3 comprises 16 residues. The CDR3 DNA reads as TGCAGTGCTAGTAGTTTGCGGGACGCACACTCCTACGAGCAGTACTTC. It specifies CSASSLRDAHSYEQYF.

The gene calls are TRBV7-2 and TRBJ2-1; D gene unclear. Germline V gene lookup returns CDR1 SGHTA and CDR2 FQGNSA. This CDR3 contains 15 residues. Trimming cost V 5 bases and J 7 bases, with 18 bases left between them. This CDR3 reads CASSPASPWGNEQFF. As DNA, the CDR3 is TGTGCCAGCAGCCCCGCCTCCCCCTGGGGTAATGAGCAGTTCTTC.

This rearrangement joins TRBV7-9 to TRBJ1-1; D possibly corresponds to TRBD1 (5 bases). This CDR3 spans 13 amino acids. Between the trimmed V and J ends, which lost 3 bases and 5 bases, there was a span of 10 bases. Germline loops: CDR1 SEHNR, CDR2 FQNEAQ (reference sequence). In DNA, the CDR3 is TGTGCCAGCAGCTTCAGGGAAGCAACTGAAGCTTTCTTT. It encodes CASSFREATEAFF.

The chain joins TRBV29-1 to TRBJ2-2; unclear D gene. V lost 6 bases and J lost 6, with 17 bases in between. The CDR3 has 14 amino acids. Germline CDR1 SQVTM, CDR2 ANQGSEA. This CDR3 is CSVLDAVTPGELFF. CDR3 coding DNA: TGCAGCGTCCTCGACGCAGTCACCCCCGGGGAGCTGTTTTTT.

CDR3 region: CATQKGGQETQYF. The CDR3 DNA reads as TGTGCCACCCAGAAAGGGGGGCAGGAGACCCAGTACTTC. The V and J genes are TRBV24-1 and TRBJ2-5; the D call may be TRBD1 or TRBD2 (6 bases each). CDR1 and CDR2 from the germline V gene are KGHDR and SFDVKD. With 9 bases removed from V and 5 bases from J, the gap between germline ends came to 15 bases. CDR3 size: 13 residues.

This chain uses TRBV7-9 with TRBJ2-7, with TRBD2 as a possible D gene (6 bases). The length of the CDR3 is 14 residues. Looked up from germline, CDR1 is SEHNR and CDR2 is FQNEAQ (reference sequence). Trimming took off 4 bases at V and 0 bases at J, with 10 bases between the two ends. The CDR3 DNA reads TGTGCCAGCAGCTGGGGGGAACACTCCTACGAGCAGTACTTC. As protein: CASSWGEHSYEQYF.

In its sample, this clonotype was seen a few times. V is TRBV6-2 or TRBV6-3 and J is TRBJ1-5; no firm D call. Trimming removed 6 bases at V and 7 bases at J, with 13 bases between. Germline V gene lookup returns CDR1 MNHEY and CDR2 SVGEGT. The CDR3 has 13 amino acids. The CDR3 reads CASSYKSEQPQHF. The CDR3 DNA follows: TGTGCCAGCAGCTATAAGTCGGAACAGCCCCAGCATTTT.

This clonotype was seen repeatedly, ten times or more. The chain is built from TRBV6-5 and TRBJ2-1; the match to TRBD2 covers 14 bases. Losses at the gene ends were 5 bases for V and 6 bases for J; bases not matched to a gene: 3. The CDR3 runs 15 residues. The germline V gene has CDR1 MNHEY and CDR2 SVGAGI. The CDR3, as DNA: TGTGCCAGCAGTCCGGGACTAGCGGGAGTCAATGAGCAGTTCTTC. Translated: CASSPGLAGVNEQFF.